This T cell receptor (beta chain) was sequenced during a study of blood T cell repertoires in COVID-19. Overall study: The origin of the acute and convalescent COVID-19 samples was the United States, Italy and Spain.

Authors' data handling: It was from reference gene primer amplification that nucleated cell counts were estimated. The data were produced by immunoSEQ multiplex PCR, yet TCRdb's version contains in-frame clones alone and is incomplete. V and J calls and clone size are as listed in that table; D and trimming were resolved from the DNA. The sample consists of roughly 79,000 clones, approximately 90% of them appearing once. CDR1 is WNHNN and CDR2 is SYGVQD in the germline V gene (reference sequence). This CDR3 region has 13 residues. The V and J ends lost 6 bases and 6 bases, in that order; junction bases with no gene match: 4.

This TCR was sampled from a man over 45 with active COVID-19. The specimen was peripheral blood. This rearrangement joins TRBV10-1 to TRBJ2-2; 7 positions agree with TRBD2. Here the CDR3 reads CASSREAPGELFF. CDR3 nucleotides: TGCGCCAGCAGCCGGGAGGCCCCCGGGGAGCTGTTTTTT.